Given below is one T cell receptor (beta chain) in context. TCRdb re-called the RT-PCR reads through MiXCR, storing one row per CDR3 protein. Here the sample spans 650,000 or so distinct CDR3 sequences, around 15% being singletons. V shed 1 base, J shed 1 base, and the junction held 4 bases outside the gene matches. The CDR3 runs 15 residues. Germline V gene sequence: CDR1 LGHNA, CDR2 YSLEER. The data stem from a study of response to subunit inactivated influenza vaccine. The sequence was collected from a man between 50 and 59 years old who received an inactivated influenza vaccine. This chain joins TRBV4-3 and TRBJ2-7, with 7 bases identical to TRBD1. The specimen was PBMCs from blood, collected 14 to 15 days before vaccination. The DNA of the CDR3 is TGCGCCAGCAGCCAAGGGACAGGTCTTTCCTACGAGCAGTACTTC. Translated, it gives CASSQGTGLSYEQYF.